This T cell receptor beta chain was identified during a study of blood T cell repertoires in COVID-19. Study background: COVID-19 samples, acute and convalescent, were from the United States, Italy and Spain.

Generated by immunoSEQ multiplex PCR, the TCRdb table keeps only in-frame clones and is missing some. Of 400,000 to 550,000 clones in the sample, 75% to 90% were seen once. Trimming left V 1 base short and J 1 base short, with 5 bases between. The germline CDR1 and CDR2 sequences are SGHNT and YENEEA. The CDR3 is 13 residues long. The chain carries TRBV11-3 and TRBJ2-7; D might be TRBD1 (5 bases). This sequence was found in a woman aged 30 to 39 with acute or convalescent COVID-19. The specimen sequenced was peripheral blood. CDR3 residues: CASSLGQSYEQYF. In DNA, the CDR3 is TGTGCCAGCAGCTTAGGACAGTCCTACGAGCAGTACTTC.